One and the same sample provided the 21 T cell receptor beta chains below, sequenced in a study of T cells in Graves' hyperthyroidism and ophthalmopathy. Amplification of TCR beta CDR3 regions was performed using RNA transcripts as template. Initially, a first-round RT-PCR of the TCR CDR3 employed the HTBI primer set. TCRdb recomputed calls from the multiplex PCR reads with MiXCR, one row per CDR3 protein. The sample lists around 540,000 distinct CDR3 sequences, 40% to 55% occurring once. Sequencing used peripheral blood or thyroid tissue (not recorded which). The source is a woman under 30 with Graves' hyperthyroidism.

This clonotype has a count of ten or more. This sequence joins TRBV20-1 and TRBJ1-6; D ambiguous. V lost 4 bases, J lost 9 bases, and 7 bases lay in between. CDR3 length equals 11 residues. The germline V gene has CDR1 DFQATT and CDR2 SNEGSKA (reference sequence). CDR3 protein: CSAKWGSPLHF. The CDR3 DNA follows: TGCAGTGCTAAATGGGGTTCACCCCTCCACTTT.

This clonotype has more than one count but fewer than ten. The gene calls are TRBV20-1 and TRBJ1-1; possible D gene TRBD1, 6 bases. The CDR3 extends over 11 amino acids. Per the germline V gene, CDR1 is DFQATT and CDR2 is SNEGSKA (reference sequence). Trimming shortened V by 2 bases and J by 7 bases, and 8 bases separated the two germline ends. CDR3 in DNA: TGCAGTGCTAGAATGACAGGTGAAGCTTTCTTT. Translation: CSARMTGEAFF.

This clonotype turned up a few times. This chain uses TRBV7-9 with TRBJ2-5, with TRBD2 identical over 10 bases. This CDR3 has 16 amino acids. The germline CDR1 and CDR2 sequences are SEHNR and FQNEAQ (reference sequence). Trimming at V came to 4 bases and at J to 1 base, leaving 6 bases not matched to a gene. The CDR3 spells CASSSRTSGAQETQYF. Written as DNA, the CDR3 is TGTGCCAGCAGCTCCCGGACTAGCGGAGCCCAAGAGACCCAGTACTTC.

The genes are TRBV14 and TRBJ1-1; D call uncertain. Germline CDR1 is SGHDN and CDR2 is FVKESK. The V and J ends lost 6 bases and 4 bases respectively, with 12 bases between them. The CDR3 runs to 13 residues. CDR3 DNA sequence: TGTGCCAGCAGTTTCGACATTTTCACTGAAGCTTTCTTT. This codes for CASSFDIFTEAFF.

The chain is built from TRBV7-2 and TRBJ2-7; 12 bases fit TRBD2. CDR1 SGHTA and CDR2 FQGNSA come from the germline V gene. The CDR3 has 17 amino acids. Germline trimming cut 5 bases from V and 0 bases from J; bases unmatched to any gene: 8. CDR3 protein: CASSHDLTSGSSYEQYF. The CDR3 DNA sequence: TGTGCCAGCAGCCACGATCTGACTAGCGGGAGCTCCTACGAGCAGTACTTC.

This chain connects TRBV20-1 to TRBJ1-5; a possible D gene is TRBD1 (5 bases). The CDR3 is 13 amino acids. V was cut by 4 bases and J by 4 bases, with 11 bases left in between. Germline V gene data show CDR1 as DFQATT and CDR2 as SNEGSKA (reference sequence). The DNA for the CDR3 is TGCAGTGCTAACCGGGACCATAATCAGCCCCAGCATTTT. Translated: CSANRDHNQPQHF.

This clonotype has a handful of counts. The junction shows a germline mismatch at one end, possibly a read error. The J gene is TRBJ1-2, the V gene TRBV2, with D maybe TRBD1 (5 bases). CDR3 size: 10 residues. From germline, CDR1 is SNHLY and CDR2 FYNNEI. CDR3 coding DNA: TGTGCCGGCAGGGCCTATGGCTACACCTTC. The encoded protein is CAGRAYGYTF. Drawing the rest from reference TRBV2 and TRBJ1-2, the complete variable domain is EPEVTQTPSHQVTQMGQEVILRCVPISNHLYFYWYRQILGQKVEFLVSFYNNEISEKSEIFDDQFSVERPDGSNFTLKIRSTKLEDSAMYFCAGRAYGYTFGSGTRLTVV.

The chain links TRBV7-2 to TRBJ2-5; 11 bases are shared with TRBD2. Looked up from germline, CDR1 is SGHTA and CDR2 is FQGNSA. This CDR3 contains 15 residues. Losses at the gene ends were 9 bases for V and 5 bases for J; bases not matched to a gene: 11. CDR3 DNA: TGTGCCAGTAGTGTTAGCGGGAGGGCCAAGGAGACCCAGTACTTC. Protein sequence: CASSVSGRAKETQYF. Supplemented by reference TRBV7-2 and TRBJ2-5, the full variable domain reads GAGVSQSPSNKVTEKGKDVELRCDPISGHTALYWYRQSLGQGLEFLIYFQGNSAPDKSGLPSDRFSAERTGGSVSTLTIQRTQQEDSAVYLCASSVSGRAKETQYFGPGTRLLVL.

In this sample, this clonotype turned up a few times. The chain links TRBV12-3 or TRBV12-4 to TRBJ1-4; D remains unclear. V lost 5 bases and J 3 bases, leaving 10 bases between the germline ends. CDR3 size: 14 residues. The CDR3 protein is CASSEATPNEKLFF. The CDR3 DNA reads as TGTGCCAGCAGTGAGGCCACCCCTAATGAAAAACTGTTTTTT.

This chain joins TRBV25-1 and TRBJ2-5; 10 bases fit TRBD2. The ends lost 2 bases at V and 2 bases at J; junction bases unmatched: 5. Germline V gives CDR1 MGHDK, CDR2 SYGVNS. The CDR3 runs 16 residues. DNA of the CDR3: TGTGCCAGCAGTGAACCCGGACTAGCGGAACAAGAGACCCAGTACTTC. Amino acids: CASSEPGLAEQETQYF.

The gene calls are TRBV19 and TRBJ2-2; D remains ambiguous. Trimming left V 3 bases short and J 6 bases short, with 2 bases between. CDR1 and CDR2 (germline): LNHDA, SQIVND (reference sequence). The CDR3 has 11 amino acids. The CDR3 bases are TGTGCCAGTAGTATGCCCGGGGAGCTGTTTTTT. Translating gives CASSMPGELFF.

On this clonotype: Possible read error: a much larger clone is one base away. This rearrangement joins TRBV12-3 or TRBV12-4 to TRBJ2-5; D remains ambiguous. The CDR3 sequence is 11 residues long. Trimming left V 5 bases short and J 7 bases short, with 8 bases between. The CDR3 DNA follows: TGTGCCAGCAGTCCCAGCCGGACCCAGTACTTC. Its translation is CASSPSRTQYF.

The gene calls are TRBV12-3 or TRBV12-4 and TRBJ1-1; the D gene is possibly TRBD1 (6 bases). CDR3 length: 12 residues. Trimming stripped 3 bases from V and 9 bases from J, with 11 bases between. CDR3: CASSLVGTKAFF. The DNA for the CDR3 is TGTGCCAGCAGTTTGGTTGGGACAAAAGCTTTCTTT.

The chain uses TRBV29-1 and TRBJ2-2; maybe TRBD2 (5 bases). With 6 bases removed from V and 10 bases from J, the gap between germline ends came to 24 bases. Germline V gene data show CDR1 as SQVTM and CDR2 as ANQGSEA. This CDR3 contains 15 residues. CDR3 amino acids: CSVGSRARRLEELFF. In DNA form, the CDR3 reads TGCAGCGTCGGGTCGCGGGCAAGGCGGCTTGAGGAGCTGTTTTTT.

The J gene is TRBJ1-2, the V gene TRBV12-3 or TRBV12-4; TRBD1 might be the D (5 bases). The CDR3 spans 14 residues. V was pared by 3 bases and J by 2 bases, with 10 bases between. CDR3 in DNA: TGTGCCAGCAGTTTGACAGACACCAACTATGGCTACACCTTC. Protein sequence: CASSLTDTNYGYTF.

This clonotype came up many times. This chain connects TRBV24-1 to TRBJ2-7; D is unresolved. Germline values: CDR1 KGHDR, CDR2 SFDVKD. V lost 4 bases and J lost 3, with 3 bases in between. The CDR3 runs to 11 residues. The CDR3 nucleotides are TGTGCCACCAGTGACTACTACGAGCAGTACTTC. It translates to CATSDYYEQYF.

This chain connects TRBV6-6 to TRBJ1-6; D possibly corresponds to TRBD1 (6 bases). V gave up 4 bases and J gave up 8 bases, with 21 bases separating them. There are 17 residues in the CDR3. Germline values: CDR1 MNHNY, CDR2 SVGAGI (reference sequence). The CDR3 spells CASSLSGTPSTYSPLHF. CDR3 nucleotides: TGTGCCAGCAGTTTATCGGGGACACCGTCGACTTATTCACCCCTCCACTTT.

In its sample, this clonotype was seen many times. This chain links TRBV7-9 with TRBJ2-7; possible D gene TRBD1, 6 bases. The germline V gene has CDR1 SEHNR and CDR2 FQNEAQ (reference sequence). CDR3 size: 12 residues. V lost 6 bases and J lost 6, with 12 bases in between. The CDR3 loop is CASSFTGPEQYF. The CDR3 DNA follows: TGTGCCAGCAGTTTCACAGGGCCCGAGCAGTACTTC.

This clonotype turned up a few times. The chain combines TRBV9 with TRBJ2-7, with 9 bases aligning to TRBD2. The junction had 6 bases not matched to a gene; V was cut back by 3 bases and J by 2 bases. From germline, CDR1 is SGDLS and CDR2 YYNGEE. This CDR3 is built from 15 residues. The CDR3 region is CASSAGTSSAYEQYF. CDR3 in DNA: TGTGCCAGCAGCGCCGGGACTAGCTCGGCCTACGAGCAGTACTTC.

This clonotype was observed a handful of times. The rearrangement uses TRBV7-9 and TRBJ2-5, with 8 positions matching TRBD1. The CDR3 sequence is 17 residues long. Germline CDR1 and CDR2: SEHNR and FQNEAQ (reference sequence). V trimming: 1 base; J trimming: 2 bases; junction bases outside the gene matches: 9. The CDR3 nucleotides read TGTGCCAGCAGCTTAGATATATGGGGACAGGAACAAGAGACCCAGTACTTC. This encodes CASSLDIWGQEQETQYF.

The chain is built from TRBV7-9 and TRBJ2-7; 7 bases align to TRBD1. V shed 5 bases and J 5 bases; nucleotides not matched to a gene: 9. Germline V gene data show CDR1 as SEHNR and CDR2 as FQNEAQ (reference sequence). The CDR3 loop spans 14 amino acids. The DNA for the CDR3 is TGTGCCAGCAGCCATAAAGGGACAGCTAACGAGCAGTACTTC. It codes for CASSHKGTANEQYF.